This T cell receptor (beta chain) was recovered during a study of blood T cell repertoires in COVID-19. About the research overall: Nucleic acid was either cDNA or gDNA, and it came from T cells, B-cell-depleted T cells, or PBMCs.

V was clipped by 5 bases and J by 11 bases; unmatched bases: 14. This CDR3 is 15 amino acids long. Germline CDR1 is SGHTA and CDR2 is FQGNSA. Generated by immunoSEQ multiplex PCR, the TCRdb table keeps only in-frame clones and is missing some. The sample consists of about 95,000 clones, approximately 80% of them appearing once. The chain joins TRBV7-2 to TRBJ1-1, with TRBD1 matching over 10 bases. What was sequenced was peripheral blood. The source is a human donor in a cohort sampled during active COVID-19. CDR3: CASSPQGGDRGAAFF. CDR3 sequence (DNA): TGTGCCAGCAGCCCCCAAGGTGGGGACAGGGGAGCCGCTTTCTTT.